These T cell receptor beta chains were read from a single sample in a study of T cell changes during pregnancy in multiple sclerosis. Method: immunoSEQ multiplex PCR; TCRdb's copy keeps in-frame clones and lacks some. The profile covers around 80,000 clones, with about 94% appearing a single time and roughly 0.9% taken by the ten largest. The starting material was peripheral blood, obtained in the second trimester of pregnancy. Receptors were obtained from a female donor in good health, enrolled as a control in a pregnancy study. Both conserved end residues are part of each CDR3. D genes are given only for firm matches. Size values are once, few and many counts, or a class for expanded clones, and some rows have none.

>TRBV7-6|NA|TRBD2|TRBJ2-7
CASSPLGEGYEQYF
TGTGCCAGCAGCCCGCTGGGGGAGGGCTACGAGCAGTACTTC
>TRBV2|few|NA|TRBJ1-1
CASSDAGWDTEAFF
TGTGCCAGCAGTGATGCAGGGTGGGACACTGAAGCTTTCTTT
>TRBV28|NA|NA|TRBJ1-2
CASSLSVYGYTF
TGTGCCAGCAGTTTATCGGTCTATGGCTACACCTTC
>TRBV23-1|NA|NA|TRBJ2-1
CASSPGGRFSYNEQFF
TGCGCCAGCAGTCCGGGGGGCCGGTTCTCCTACAATGAGCAGTTCTTC
>TRBV18|once|NA|TRBJ1-3
CASSSSRQVDTIYF
TGTGCCAGCTCATCAAGCAGACAGGTCGATACCATATATTTT
>TRBV18|NA|TRBD1|TRBJ2-1
CASSPGQGSGLKSNEQFF
TGTGCCAGCTCACCGGGACAGGGATCCGGGCTTAAAAGCAATGAGCAGTTCTTC
>TRBV4-1|NA|TRBD2|TRBJ2-7
CASSQVAGGPYEQYF
TGCGCCAGCAGCCAAGTAGCGGGAGGGCCCTACGAGCAGTACTTC
>TRBV28|NA|TRBD1|TRBJ1-2
CASSRDSTNYGYTF
TGTGCCAGCAGCCGGGACAGCACTAACTATGGCTACACCTTC
>TRBV21-1|NA|NA|TRBJ2-3
CASSKGGQSTDTQYF
TGTGCCAGCAGCAAAGGGGGACAGAGCACAGATACGCAGTATTTT
>TRBV9|NA|NA|TRBJ2-3
CASSVGYGGIDPDTQYF
TGTGCCAGCAGCGTAGGGTACGGGGGTATTGATCCAGATACGCAGTATTTT
>TRBV7-2|NA|TRBD1|TRBJ2-1
CASSSGTGWYNEQFF
TGTGCCAGCAGCTCGGGGACAGGGTGGTACAATGAGCAGTTCTTC
>TRBV10-3|NA|NA|TRBJ1-5
CAVGGGNQPQHF
TGTGCCGTGGGGGGAGGCAATCAGCCCCAGCATTTT
>TRBV5-1|once|TRBD1|TRBJ2-7
CASSSGQGIASEQYF
TGCGCCAGCAGCTCCGGACAGGGAATCGCCTCCGAGCAGTACTTC
>TRBV7-2|NA|TRBD1|TRBJ2-7
CASRPGTGIYEQYF
TGTGCCAGCAGGCCCGGGACAGGGATCTACGAGCAGTACTTC
>TRBV28|NA|NA|TRBJ1-5
CASRLRQFDQPQHF
TGTGCCAGCAGACTCAGACAATTTGATCAGCCCCAGCATTTT
>TRBV30|NA|TRBD2|TRBJ2-7
CAWTGSGLAGVEQYF
TGTGCCTGGACAGGTTCGGGACTAGCGGGGGTCGAGCAGTACTTC
>TRBV5-1|NA|NA|TRBJ2-2
CASSLTSGANTGELFF
TGCGCCAGCAGCTTGACAAGTGGAGCGAACACCGGGGAGCTGTTTTTT
>TRBV7-9|once|TRBD2|TRBJ2-2
CASSLWASGTNTGELFF
TGTGCCAGCAGCCTGTGGGCTAGCGGGACGAACACCGGGGAGCTGTTTTTT
>TRBV27|NA|NA|TRBJ1-4
CASSGTANMLDEKLFF
TGTGCCAGCAGCGGGACTGCTAATATGTTGGATGAAAAACTGTTTTTT
>TRBV2|NA|TRBD2|TRBJ2-3
CASPRSGSRSDTQYF
TGTGCCAGTCCCAGGAGCGGGAGTCGATCGGATACGCAGTATTTT
>TRBV10-3|NA|NA|TRBJ2-7
CAISRTANEQYF
TGTGCCATCAGCAGGACAGCGAACGAGCAGTACTTC
>TRBV27|NA|TRBD1|TRBJ2-2
CASSFPQGANTGELFF
TGTGCCAGCAGTTTCCCACAGGGGGCGAACACCGGGGAGCTGTTTTTT
>TRBV11-3|NA|NA|TRBJ2-3
CASAGTSTDTQYF
TGTGCCAGCGCGGGAACAAGCACAGATACGCAGTATTTT
>TRBV19|NA|NA|TRBJ1-1
CASSPTVNTEAFF
TGTGCCAGTAGTCCGACAGTGAACACTGAAGCTTTCTTT
>TRBV5-1|NA|TRBD1|TRBJ2-1
CASSSSGGYNEQFF
TGCGCCAGCAGCTCCTCAGGGGGATACAATGAGCAGTTCTTC
>TRBV2|NA|NA|TRBJ2-7
CASLYSGSYEQYF
TGTGCCAGCTTATACTCCGGGTCCTACGAGCAGTACTTC
>TRBV5-1|NA|NA|TRBJ2-1
CASSLLGAVAEQFF
TGCGCCAGCAGCTTGTTAGGGGCTGTCGCTGAGCAGTTCTTC
>TRBV6-6|NA|TRBD1|TRBJ1-2
CASSARTGGGYTF
TGTGCCAGCAGTGCCCGAACAGGGGGCGGCTACACCTTC
>TRBV18|NA|NA|TRBJ2-7
CASSPTVAQELYEQYF
TGTGCCAGCTCACCGACCGTAGCACAAGAGTTGTACGAGCAGTACTTC
>TRBV28|NA|NA|TRBJ1-1
CASSLSDYSGGTEAFF
TGTGCCAGCAGTTTATCTGACTACTCGGGAGGCACTGAAGCTTTCTTT
>TRBV19|NA|TRBD1|TRBJ2-5
CASSIVTGGRETQYF
TGTGCCAGTAGTATAGTAACAGGGGGGAGGGAGACCCAGTACTTC
>TRBV5-1|NA|NA|TRBJ1-3
CASSLSTGSGNTIYF
TGCGCCAGCAGCTTGTCTACAGGCTCTGGAAACACCATATATTTT
>TRBV7-6|NA|TRBD1|TRBJ1-2
CASSPTGGGGYTF
TGTGCCAGCAGTCCTACAGGGGGCGGAGGCTACACCTTC
>TRBV2|NA|NA|TRBJ1-5
CASSFSGAGQPQHF
TGTGCCAGCAGTTTCTCAGGGGCTGGGCAGCCCCAGCATTTT
>TRBV5-1|NA|NA|TRBJ2-7
CASSLATGYEQYF
TGCGCCAGCAGCTTGGCCACAGGATACGAGCAGTACTTC
>TRBV5-1|NA|NA|TRBJ2-5
CASSLRSLKETQYF
TGCGCCAGCAGCTTGAGGAGCCTGAAGGAGACCCAGTACTTC
>TRBV19|NA|TRBD2|TRBJ2-7
CASSIGLAVSFYEQYF
TGTGCCAGTAGTATCGGGCTAGCGGTATCTTTTTACGAGCAGTACTTC
>TRBV19|NA|TRBD2|TRBJ2-1
CASSIMMRLSGRTNNEQFF
TGTGCCAGTAGTATCATGATGAGACTTAGCGGGAGGACTAACAATGAGCAGTTCTTC
>TRBV2|NA|TRBD2|TRBJ2-1
CASSPTSPNEQFF
TGTGCCAGCAGCCCGACTAGCCCCAATGAGCAGTTCTTC
>TRBV7-4|NA|NA|TRBJ1-4
CASSLSGSEGEKLFF
TGTGCCAGCAGCTTAAGTGGTTCAGAGGGAGAAAAACTGTTTTTT
>TRBV9|NA|TRBD1|TRBJ1-2
CASSFGQGAGYTF
TGTGCCAGCAGCTTCGGACAGGGGGCTGGCTACACCTTC
>TRBV28|NA|NA|TRBJ2-7
CASNSGGVGGAYEQYF
TGTGCCAGCAATTCCGGAGGCGTAGGAGGGGCCTACGAGCAGTACTTC
>TRBV28|NA|TRBD2|TRBJ2-5
CASSPLGREDKETQYF
TGTGCCAGCAGCCCCCTGGGGCGGGAGGATAAAGAGACCCAGTACTTC
>TRBV6-1|NA|NA|TRBJ2-6
CASRGEGAGANVLTF
TGTGCCAGCAGAGGGGAGGGGGCTGGGGCCAACGTCCTGACTTTC